This T cell receptor beta chain emerged from a study of human T cells and chemical hapten exposure. The wider study: There were weekly diphenylcyclopropenone doses to the scalp for patients throughout the roughly 24-week study. Study conclusions and caveats: Positively correlated with patch test score were the counts of PT1 expanded TCRs. In comparison with controls, expanded TCRs gave rise to a significantly larger number of large CDR3 similarity clusters.

J gave up 7 bases and V 4 bases, and 7 bases lay outside the gene matches. Germline V gene data show CDR1 as LGHDT and CDR2 as YNNKEL (reference sequence). CDR3 length: 15 amino acids. Noted time point: pre-sensitization, week 0. Treatment: therapeutic diphenylcyclopropenone sensitization with weekly scalp DPC. This clonotype was seen many times. The target antigen is unknown. Each CDR3 protein is one row after TCRdb ran MiXCR on the RACE reads. This sample yields around 300,000 distinct CDR3 sequences, of which roughly 6% are seen a single time; about 8.2% belongs to the top ten. This receptor was taken from a woman aged 18-29 years with alopecia areata. Some clones in this sample may be carry-over from other donors' samples. The specimen was whole blood, collected in connection with sensitization to the hapten diphenylcyclopropenone (DPC). The V and J genes are TRBV3-1 and TRBJ1-2, with 12 positions matching TRBD1. The CDR3 DNA is TGTGCCAGCAGCCTAGCGGGACAGGGGGCTGGTGGCTACACCTTC. Its protein product is CASSLAGQGAGGYTF. The full variable domain, completed using reference TRBV3-1 and TRBJ1-2, is DTAVSQTPKYLVTQMGNDKSIKCEQNLGHDTMYWYKQDSKKFLKIMFSYNNKELIINETVPNRFSPKSPDKAHLNLHINSLELGDSAVYFCASSLAGQGAGGYTFGSGTRLTVV.